The 29 T cell receptor beta chains below come from one sample, sequenced in a study of T cell responses to AZD1222 COVID-19 vaccine. TCRdb's copy holds only in-frame clones and misses some; the assay was immunoSEQ multiplex PCR. This sample has about 110,000 clones, with about nine tenths found just once. The sequenced sample was peripheral blood, obtained on day 0 of AZD1222 vaccination. The receptor set was obtained from an adult in good health.

This clone was picked up one time. CDR3 in amino acids: CASSTAVQETQYF. The CDR3 nucleotides read TGTGCCAGCAGTACGGCCGTCCAAGAGACCCAGTACTTC. This chain joins TRBV7-6 and TRBJ2-5; D remains unclear. Trimming took 6 bases from V and 1 from J, leaving 9 bases between them. The germline V gene has CDR1 SGHVS and CDR2 FNYEAQ. There are 13 residues in the CDR3. Together with reference TRBV7-6 and TRBJ2-5, the CDR3 gives the full variable domain: GAGVSQSPRYKVTKRGQDVALRCDPISGHVSLYWYRQALGQGPEFLTYFNYEAQQDKSGLPNDRFSAERPEGSISTLTIQRTEQRDSAMYRCASSTAVQETQYFGPGTRLLVL.

This chain joins TRBV7-3 and TRBJ2-1; TRBD2 matches at 12 bases. With V trimmed by 5 bases and J by 7 bases, 6 bases remained unmatched. CDR1 and CDR2 (germline): SGHTA, FQGTGA. The CDR3 length is 15 residues. CDR3 coding DNA: TGTGCCAGCAGCCTGACTAGCGGGAGTAGGAATGAGCAGTTCTTC. It codes for CASSLTSGSRNEQFF.

V and J are TRBV27 and TRBJ2-5; possible D gene TRBD2, 6 bases. CDR1 and CDR2 (germline): MNHEY, SMNVEV (reference sequence). This CDR3 has 13 residues. Between the trimmed V and J ends, which lost 5 bases and 4 bases, there was a span of 11 bases. The CDR3 sequence is CASSREFRETQYF. For the CDR3, the DNA is TGTGCCAGCAGTCGGGAGTTCAGAGAGACCCAGTACTTC.

The rearrangement links TRBV11-2 to TRBJ1-3; D is unclear. CDR3 length: 15 amino acids. Trimming cost V 2 bases and J 0 bases, with 8 bases left between them. Germline CDR1 reads SGHAT; CDR2 reads FQNNGV. The CDR3 DNA sequence: TGTGCCAGCAGCTTAACATCAGTCTCTGGAAACACCATATATTTT. Amino acids: CASSLTSVSGNTIYF.

V usage is TRBV5-1 and J usage is TRBJ2-3; D is uncertain. The CDR3 length is 15 residues. V lost 0 bases and J 4 bases, leaving 12 bases between the germline ends. CDR1 is SGHRS, CDR2 YFSETQ, per germline. CDR3 protein: CASSLAAKRADTQYF. CDR3 DNA sequence: TGCGCCAGCAGCTTGGCCGCAAAGAGAGCAGATACGCAGTATTTT. The variable domain in full, with the rest retrieved from reference TRBV5-1 and TRBJ2-3, is KAGVTQTPRYLIKTRGQQVTLSCSPISGHRSVSWYQQTPGQGLQFLFEYFSETQRNKGNFPGRFSGRQFSNSRSEMNVSTLELGDSALYLCASSLAAKRADTQYFGPGTRLTVL.

V usage is TRBV24-1 and J usage is TRBJ1-2, with D unclear. The germline CDR1 and CDR2 sequences are KGHDR and SFDVKD. The V and J ends lost 5 bases and 1 base respectively, with 10 bases between them. The CDR3 contains 14 residues. The CDR3 nucleotides read TGTGCCACCAGTGGGCAGCCTTTTAACTATGGCTACACCTTC. This sequence encodes CATSGQPFNYGYTF.

This clone showed up just once. J is TRBJ1-1 and V is TRBV28, with D hard to call. Germline V gene lookup returns CDR1 MDHEN and CDR2 SYDVKM. CDR3 length: 10 amino acids. The V gene lost 4 bases and the J gene lost 12 bases, with 9 bases spanning the gap. The CDR3 region is CASSSFITFF. The DNA for the CDR3 is TGTGCCAGCAGTTCTTTTATAACTTTCTTT.

The CDR3 DNA reads as TGTGCCAGTAGTGTCGGACAGGGGGGAATCTATGGCTACACCTTC. It is translated as CASSVGQGGIYGYTF. The rearrangement uses TRBV19 and TRBJ1-2, with 10 positions matching TRBD1. This CDR3 spans 15 amino acids. Trimming took 5 bases from V and 4 from J; bases not matched to a gene: 7. From germline, CDR1 is LNHDA and CDR2 SQIVND (reference sequence).

V and J are TRBV5-1 and TRBJ2-7, with D possibly matching TRBD1 (6 bases). This CDR3 has 14 amino acids. Germline CDR1 and CDR2: SGHRS and YFSETQ. Trimming cost V 6 bases and J 3 bases, with 16 bases left between them. As DNA, the CDR3 is TGCGCCAGCACTAGGGGGACCGCCGACTACGAGCAGTACTTC. Amino acids: CASTRGTADYEQYF.

The table lists this clone with a count of one. The V gene is TRBV6-5, the J gene TRBJ2-2; D unresolved. V lost 4 bases to trimming and J lost 5 bases, with 2 bases between them. The CDR3 spans 11 residues. The germline V gene has CDR1 MNHEY and CDR2 SVGAGI. CDR3 in amino acids: CASSSTGELFF. Here the CDR3 DNA reads TGTGCCAGCAGTTCTACCGGGGAGCTGTTTTTT.

This clone was observed a single time. An end of the junction differs from the germline gene, which may be a read error. CDR3 in amino acids: CASSLSPGLAGGTF. In nucleotides, the CDR3 is TGTGCCAGCAGTTTATCCCCGGGACTAGCGGGAGGGACCTTC. This chain links TRBV28 with TRBJ2-7; 16 nucleotides agree with TRBD2. The CDR3 has 14 residues. The germline V gene encodes CDR1 MDHEN and CDR2 SYDVKM.

The J gene is TRBJ2-7, the V gene TRBV10-3, with 10 bases identical to TRBD2. Unmatched junction bases numbered 5, after V lost 6 bases and J lost 6 bases. The CDR3 loop spans 13 amino acids. CDR1 is ENHRY, CDR2 SYGVKD, per germline. This chain's CDR3 is CAISLGTSAEQYF. The CDR3 DNA reads as TGTGCCATCAGCCTCGGGACTAGCGCCGAGCAGTACTTC.

This chain connects TRBV5-1 to TRBJ2-1; D might be TRBD2 (6 bases). The CDR3 contains 15 residues. Trimming shortened V by 4 bases and J by 7 bases, and 18 bases separated the two germline ends. CDR1 and CDR2 from the germline V gene are SGHRS and YFSETQ. The CDR3 loop reads CASSGGDHPLNEQFF. CDR3 sequence (DNA): TGCGCCAGCAGCGGAGGGGACCATCCTCTGAATGAGCAGTTCTTC.

V is TRBV4-1 and J is TRBJ1-4; TRBD1 agrees at 11 bases. The CDR3 consists of 15 residues. V lost 4 bases to trimming and J lost 8 bases; unmatched junction nucleotides: 6. Per the germline V gene, CDR1 is MGHRA and CDR2 is YSYEKL. CDR3 in amino acids: CASSPTGTGGEKLFF. As DNA, the CDR3 is TGCGCCAGCAGCCCCACCGGGACAGGGGGGGAAAAACTGTTTTTT.

The genes are TRBV18 and TRBJ1-2; 7 positions match TRBD1. The germline V gene has CDR1 KGHSH and CDR2 LQKENI. This CDR3 spans 14 amino acids. The V segment lost 2 bases and the J segment 5 bases; nucleotides outside the gene matches: 5. CDR3 DNA sequence: TGTGCCAGCTCACCAGACAGGGAGGGATATGGCTACACCTTC. This encodes CASSPDREGYGYTF.

In its sample, this clone was seen once. V gene TRBV20-1 combines with J gene TRBJ2-7; the D gene is possibly TRBD1 (5 bases). CDR3 length: 11 residues. Trimming took off 7 bases at V and 3 bases at J, with 10 bases between the two ends. CDR1 DFQATT and CDR2 SNEGSKA come from the germline V gene (reference sequence). The chain's CDR3 is CSVGRDYEQYF. CDR3 nucleotide sequence: TGCAGTGTAGGCAGGGACTACGAGCAGTACTTC.

The chain has TRBV28 and TRBJ2-4; D is undetermined. From germline, CDR1 is MDHEN and CDR2 SYDVKM. This CDR3 has 15 amino acids. V lost 5 bases to trimming and J lost 0 bases, with 11 bases between them. The CDR3 nucleotides are TGTGCCAGCAGTCTTACAGTGCTAGCCAAAAACATTCAGTACTTC. It yields the protein CASSLTVLAKNIQYF. The entire variable domain, with the rest obtained from reference TRBV28 and TRBJ2-4, is as follows: DVKVTQSSRYLVKRTGEKVFLECVQDMDHENMFWYRQDPGLGLRLIYFSYDVKMKEKGDIPEGYSVSREKKERFSLILESASTNQTSMYLCASSLTVLAKNIQYFGAGTRLSVL.

The V call is TRBV10-3, the J call TRBJ2-2, with TRBD2 matching over 7 bases. CDR3 length equals 16 residues. The ends lost 6 bases at V and 7 bases at J; junction bases unmatched: 14. The germline V gene has CDR1 ENHRY and CDR2 SYGVKD. The CDR3 region is CAISKKAGSGDGELFF. For the CDR3, the DNA is TGTGCCATCAGCAAAAAAGCAGGAAGCGGGGACGGGGAGCTGTTTTTT.

The table lists this clone with a count of one. The CDR3 coding sequence is TGTGCCAGTAGTGGACAGCGAGGGGGCAGTGGCTACACCTTC. Its translation: CASSGQRGGSGYTF. The chain combines TRBV19 with TRBJ1-2, with 7 bases lining up with TRBD1. The junction had 10 bases not matched to a gene; V was cut back by 5 bases and J by 7 bases. The CDR3 sequence is 14 residues long. The germline gives CDR1 LNHDA, CDR2 SQIVND (reference sequence).

The rearrangement links TRBV5-5 to TRBJ2-6; D unresolved. Trimming shortened V by 4 bases and J by 0 bases, and 11 bases separated the two germline ends. The CDR3 covers 16 residues. Germline CDR1 reads SGHKS; CDR2 reads YYEKEE (reference sequence). The CDR3 coding sequence is TGTGCCAGCAGCCAGCGTGGGGTCTCTGGGGCCAACGTCCTGACTTTC. Protein sequence: CASSQRGVSGANVLTF.

The chain recombines TRBV5-1 with TRBJ1-2; D gene ambiguous. Germline lookup yields CDR1 SGHRS and CDR2 YFSETQ. The CDR3 runs to 15 residues. Deletions cut 0 bases from V and 4 bases from J, with 13 bases between. CDR3 in amino acids: CASSLVGPQAYGYTF. CDR3 DNA: TGCGCCAGCAGCTTGGTGGGTCCCCAGGCCTATGGCTACACCTTC. The whole variable domain, filled in from reference TRBV5-1 and TRBJ1-2, reads KAGVTQTPRYLIKTRGQQVTLSCSPISGHRSVSWYQQTPGQGLQFLFEYFSETQRNKGNFPGRFSGRQFSNSRSEMNVSTLELGDSALYLCASSLVGPQAYGYTFGSGTRLTVV.

The table lists this clone with a count of one. The chain links TRBV10-1 to TRBJ1-2; 10 bases agree with TRBD1. Losses at the gene ends were 6 bases for V and 3 bases for J; bases not matched to a gene: 4. This CDR3 contains 14 residues. From germline, CDR1 is WNHNN and CDR2 SYGVQD (reference sequence). CDR3 in amino acids: CASRDRGRDYGYTF. DNA of the CDR3: TGCGCCAGCAGAGACAGGGGGCGCGACTATGGCTACACCTTC.

The rearrangement joins TRBV19 to TRBJ1-2; 7 bases agree with TRBD1. Trimming removed 4 bases from V and 1 base from J; junction bases left unmatched: 0. Per the germline V gene, CDR1 is LNHDA and CDR2 is SQIVND (reference sequence). CDR3 length equals 13 residues. The CDR3 is CASSNRGNYGYTF. In nucleotides, the CDR3 is TGTGCCAGTAGTAACAGGGGTAACTATGGCTACACCTTC. The whole variable domain, remainder taken from reference TRBV19 and TRBJ1-2, is DGGITQSPKYLFRKEGQNVTLSCEQNLNHDAMYWYRQDPGQGLRLIYYSQIVNDFQKGDIAEGYSVSREKKESFPLTVTSAQKNPTAFYLCASSNRGNYGYTFGSGTRLTVV.

The CDR3 coding sequence is TGTGCCAGCAGTCTAGAGGGGGTTTACGAGCAGTACTTC. It yields the protein CASSLEGVYEQYF. The chain combines TRBV3-1 (or the pseudogene TRBV3-2) with TRBJ2-7; TRBD1 is a possible D gene (6 bases). This CDR3 is built from 13 residues. Per the germline V gene, CDR1 is LGHDT and CDR2 is YNNKEL (reference sequence). The V end lost 6 bases, the J end lost 4 bases, and 13 bases lay between the germline ends.

The chain uses TRBV5-1 and TRBJ2-7; 7 bases are shared with TRBD1. CDR1 is SGHRS, CDR2 YFSETQ, per germline. The CDR3 runs 14 residues. J was trimmed by 5 bases and V by 1 base; bases with no gene match: 6. The CDR3 coding sequence is TGCGCCAGCAGCTTGACAGGGGCATATGACGAGCAGTACTTC. It specifies CASSLTGAYDEQYF.

In this sample, this clone turned up once. This chain connects TRBV5-4 to TRBJ2-5; tentative D call: TRBD2 (6 bases). The V end lost 4 bases, the J end lost 5 bases, and 15 bases lay between the germline ends. The germline CDR1 and CDR2 sequences are SGHNT and YYREEE (reference sequence). This CDR3 is built from 14 residues. As DNA, the CDR3 is TGTGCCAGCAGCATAGGACTATCCGGGGAGACCCAGTACTTC. Translating it yields CASSIGLSGETQYF.

This clone came up once. The genes are TRBV10-3 and TRBJ1-2, with TRBD1 identical over 7 bases. Looked up from germline, CDR1 is ENHRY and CDR2 is SYGVKD. The CDR3 consists of 14 residues. V shed 0 bases and J 3 bases; nucleotides not matched to a gene: 1. CDR3 residues: CAISESGQDYGYTF. Written as DNA, the CDR3 is TGTGCCATCAGTGAGTCCGGACAGGACTATGGCTACACCTTC.

The CDR3: CASRPIRTHYEQYF. CDR3 bases: TGTGCCAGCCGCCCCATCAGGACGCACTACGAGCAGTACTTC. The chain has TRBV6-5 and TRBJ2-7; no firm D call. CDR1 is MNHEY, CDR2 SVGAGI, per germline. The CDR3 runs 14 residues. Trimming removed 8 bases from V and 3 bases from J, with 17 bases in between.

This chain connects TRBV7-3 to TRBJ2-7; D might be TRBD2 (5 bases). The CDR3 has 15 amino acids. Trimming pared 1 base from V and 2 bases from J, leaving 12 bases between. The V gene's germline CDR1 is SGHTA and CDR2 FQGTGA. CDR3 sequence (DNA): TGTGCCAGCAGCTTAAGTCTAGCCGCAACCTACGAGCAGTACTTC. This translates into CASSLSLAATYEQYF.